The TCR beta chain described here comes from a study of blood T cell repertoires in COVID-19. For the study at large: The origin of the acute and convalescent COVID-19 samples was the United States, Italy and Spain.

Generated by immunoSEQ multiplex PCR, the TCRdb table keeps only in-frame clones and is missing some. The table has 160,000 or so clones, roughly nine tenths seen once. This CDR3 spans 15 amino acids. Germline loops: CDR1 LNHDA, CDR2 SQIVND (reference sequence). The germline V and J ends were trimmed by 3 bases and 4 bases, with 15 bases remaining between them. The sample was peripheral blood. J is TRBJ1-1 and V is TRBV19, with D perhaps TRBD1 (6 bases). The receptor's source is a woman in her 70s with acute or convalescent COVID-19. For the CDR3, the DNA is TGTGCCAGTAGTATCGGGGGGGGGCCGGGCACTGAAGCTTTCTTT. Its translation is CASSIGGGPGTEAFF.